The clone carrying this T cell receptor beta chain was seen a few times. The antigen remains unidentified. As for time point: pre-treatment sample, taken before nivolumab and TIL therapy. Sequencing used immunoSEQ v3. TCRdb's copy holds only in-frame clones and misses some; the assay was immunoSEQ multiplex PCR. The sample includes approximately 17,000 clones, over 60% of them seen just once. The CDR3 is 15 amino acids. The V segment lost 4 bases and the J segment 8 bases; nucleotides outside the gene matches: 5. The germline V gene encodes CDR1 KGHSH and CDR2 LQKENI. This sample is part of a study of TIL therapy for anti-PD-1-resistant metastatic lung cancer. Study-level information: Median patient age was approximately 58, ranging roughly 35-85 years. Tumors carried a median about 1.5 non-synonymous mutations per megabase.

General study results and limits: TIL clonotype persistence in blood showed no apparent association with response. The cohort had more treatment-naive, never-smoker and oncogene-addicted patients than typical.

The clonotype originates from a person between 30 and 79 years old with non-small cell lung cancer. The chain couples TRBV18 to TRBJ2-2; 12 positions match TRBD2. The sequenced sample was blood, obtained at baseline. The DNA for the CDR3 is TGTGCCAGCTCACACGAGACTAGCGGGAGAGGGGAGCTGTTTTTT. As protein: CASSHETSGRGELFF.